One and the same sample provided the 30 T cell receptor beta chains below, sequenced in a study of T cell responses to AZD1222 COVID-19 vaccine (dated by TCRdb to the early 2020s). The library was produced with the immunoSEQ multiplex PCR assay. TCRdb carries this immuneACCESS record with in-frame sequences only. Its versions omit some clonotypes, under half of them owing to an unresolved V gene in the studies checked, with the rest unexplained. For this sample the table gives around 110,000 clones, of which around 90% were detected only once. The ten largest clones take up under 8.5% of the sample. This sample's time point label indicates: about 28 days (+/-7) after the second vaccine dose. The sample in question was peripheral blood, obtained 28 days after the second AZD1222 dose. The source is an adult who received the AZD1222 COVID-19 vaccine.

The CDR3 sequence is CASSLYAGTQSSYEQYF. The CDR3 DNA reads TGTGCCAGCAGTTTATACGCCGGGACTCAAAGCTCCTACGAGCAGTACTTC. The chain links TRBV28 to TRBJ2-7; the D gene is possibly TRBD2 (6 bases). There are 17 residues in the CDR3. Germline-derived CDR1 and CDR2 are MDHEN and SYDVKM. With 1 base removed from V and 0 bases from J, the gap between germline ends came to 16 bases.

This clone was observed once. Here the CDR3 reads CASSSSQVRGYGYTF. CDR3 DNA: TGTGCCAGCAGCTCCAGTCAAGTTCGGGGCTATGGCTACACCTTC. This sequence joins TRBV11-2 and TRBJ1-2; D is undetermined. Germline V gives CDR1 SGHAT, CDR2 FQNNGV. Trimming took off 4 bases at V and 4 bases at J, with 16 bases between the two ends. CDR3 length: 15 amino acids.

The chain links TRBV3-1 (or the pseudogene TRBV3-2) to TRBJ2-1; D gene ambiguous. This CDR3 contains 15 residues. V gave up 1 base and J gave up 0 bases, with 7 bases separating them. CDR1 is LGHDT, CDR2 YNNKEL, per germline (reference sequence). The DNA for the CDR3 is TGTGCCAGCAGCCAAGGGGCAAGCTCCTACAATGAGCAGTTCTTC. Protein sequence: CASSQGASSYNEQFF.

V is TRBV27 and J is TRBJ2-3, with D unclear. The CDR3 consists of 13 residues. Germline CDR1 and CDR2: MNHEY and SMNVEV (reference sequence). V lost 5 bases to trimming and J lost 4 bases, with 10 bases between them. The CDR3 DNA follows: TGTGCCAGCAGTGTGATGGGTCCAGATACGCAGTATTTT. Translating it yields CASSVMGPDTQYF.

CDR3 region: CASSSQERQPQHF. Here the CDR3 DNA reads TGTGCCAGCAGTTCGCAGGAGCGGCAGCCCCAGCATTTT. This chain links TRBV6-5 with TRBJ1-5; no clear D. The CDR3 runs 13 residues. Germline V lookup: CDR1 MNHEY, CDR2 SVGAGI. V lost 4 bases to trimming and J lost 7 bases, with 11 bases between them.

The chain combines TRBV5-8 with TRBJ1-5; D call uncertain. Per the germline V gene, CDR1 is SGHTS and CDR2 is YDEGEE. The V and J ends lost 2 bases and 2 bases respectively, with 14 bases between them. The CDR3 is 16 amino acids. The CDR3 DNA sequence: TGTGCCAGCAGCTTACTTCTGACAAGCCGCAATCAGCCCCAGCATTTT. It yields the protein CASSLLLTSRNQPQHF.

CDR3 nucleotide sequence: TGTGCCAGCAGTTACTATAGTCTTATGGGGACTAGAGGGAGAGAGACCCAGTACTTC. Residues: CASSYYSLMGTRGRETQYF. V gene TRBV6-2 or TRBV6-3 combines with J gene TRBJ2-5; 8 nucleotides agree with TRBD2. Trimming cost V 1 base and J 4 bases; bases outside gene matches: 17. Looked up from germline, CDR1 is MNHEY and CDR2 is SVGEGT. The CDR3 loop spans 19 amino acids.

The CDR3 nucleotides read TGTGCCAGCAGCCCGAGTGGGAGCTCCCACACTGAAGCTTTCTTT. It translates to CASSPSGSSHTEAFF. V usage is TRBV9 and J usage is TRBJ1-1; D unresolved. The CDR3 totals 15 residues. V shed 4 bases and J shed 3 bases, with 16 bases lying between them. Germline V gene sequence: CDR1 SGDLS, CDR2 YYNGEE.

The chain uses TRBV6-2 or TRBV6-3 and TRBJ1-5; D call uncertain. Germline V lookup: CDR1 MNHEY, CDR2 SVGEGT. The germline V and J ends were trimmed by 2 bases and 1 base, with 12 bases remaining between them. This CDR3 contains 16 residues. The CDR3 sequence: CASSYGMGTSNQPQHF. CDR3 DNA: TGTGCCAGCAGTTACGGCATGGGAACAAGCAATCAGCCCCAGCATTTT.

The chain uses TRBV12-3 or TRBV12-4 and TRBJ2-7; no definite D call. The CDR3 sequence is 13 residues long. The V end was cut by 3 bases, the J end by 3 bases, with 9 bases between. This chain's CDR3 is CASSFGDRYEQYF. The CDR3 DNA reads TGTGCCAGCAGTTTTGGCGACCGCTACGAGCAGTACTTC.

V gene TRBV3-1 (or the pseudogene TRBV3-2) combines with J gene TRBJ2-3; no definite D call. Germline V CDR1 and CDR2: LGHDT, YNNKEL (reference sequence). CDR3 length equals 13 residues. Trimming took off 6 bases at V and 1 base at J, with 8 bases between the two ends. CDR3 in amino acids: CASRPGGTDTQYF. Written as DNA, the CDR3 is TGTGCCAGCAGGCCCGGAGGCACAGATACGCAGTATTTT.

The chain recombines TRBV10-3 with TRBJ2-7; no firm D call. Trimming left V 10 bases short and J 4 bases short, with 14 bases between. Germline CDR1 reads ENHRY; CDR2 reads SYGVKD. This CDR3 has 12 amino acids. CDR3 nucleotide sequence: TGTGCCACTGGTCAGGCGACATACGAGCAGTACTTC. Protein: CATGQATYEQYF.

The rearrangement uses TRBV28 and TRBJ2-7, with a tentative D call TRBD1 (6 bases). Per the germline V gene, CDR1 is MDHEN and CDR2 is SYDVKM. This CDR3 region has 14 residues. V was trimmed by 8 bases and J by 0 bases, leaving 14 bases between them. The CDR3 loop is CASFSPTGSYEQYF. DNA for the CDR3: TGTGCCAGCTTTTCCCCGACAGGCTCCTACGAGCAGTACTTC.

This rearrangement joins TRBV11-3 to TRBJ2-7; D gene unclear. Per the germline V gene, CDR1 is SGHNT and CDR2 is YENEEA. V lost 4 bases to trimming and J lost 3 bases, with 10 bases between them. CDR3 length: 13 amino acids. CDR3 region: CASSSGGGYEQYF. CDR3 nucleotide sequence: TGTGCCAGCAGCTCGGGTGGTGGCTACGAGCAGTACTTC.

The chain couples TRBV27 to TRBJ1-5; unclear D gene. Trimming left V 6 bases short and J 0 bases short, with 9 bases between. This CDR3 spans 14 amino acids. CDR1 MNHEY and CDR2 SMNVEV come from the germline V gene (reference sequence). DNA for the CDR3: TGTGCCAGCAGCCCCCTGGTTAGCAATCAGCCCCAGCATTTT. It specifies CASSPLVSNQPQHF.

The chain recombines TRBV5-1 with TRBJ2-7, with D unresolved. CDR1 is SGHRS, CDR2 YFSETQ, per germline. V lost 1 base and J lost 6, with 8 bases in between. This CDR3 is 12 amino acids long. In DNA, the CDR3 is TGCGCCAGCAGCTTGAAAAGGACCGAGCAGTACTTC. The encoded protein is CASSLKRTEQYF.

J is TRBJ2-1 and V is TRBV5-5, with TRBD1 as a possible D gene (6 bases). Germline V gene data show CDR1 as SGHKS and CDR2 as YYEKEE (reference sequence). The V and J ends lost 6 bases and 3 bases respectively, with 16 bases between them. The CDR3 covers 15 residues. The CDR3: CASTITGLSYNEQFF. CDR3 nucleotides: TGTGCCAGCACCATAACAGGGTTAAGCTACAATGAGCAGTTCTTC. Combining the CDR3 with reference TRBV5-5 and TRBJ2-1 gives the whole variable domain DAGVTQSPTHLIKTRGQQVTLRCSPISGHKSVSWYQQVLGQGPQFIFQYYEKEERGRGNFPDRFSARQFPNYSSELNVNALLLGDSALYLCASTITGLSYNEQFFGPGTRLTVL.

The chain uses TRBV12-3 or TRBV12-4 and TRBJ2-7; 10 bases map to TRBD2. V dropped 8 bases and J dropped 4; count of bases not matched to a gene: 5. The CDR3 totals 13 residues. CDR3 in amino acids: CASRAGGLYEQYF. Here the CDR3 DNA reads TGTGCCAGCCGAGCGGGGGGGCTTTACGAGCAGTACTTC.

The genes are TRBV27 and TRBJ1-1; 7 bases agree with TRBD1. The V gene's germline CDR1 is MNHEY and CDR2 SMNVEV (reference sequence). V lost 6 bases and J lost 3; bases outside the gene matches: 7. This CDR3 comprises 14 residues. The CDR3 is CASRRPTGDTEAFF. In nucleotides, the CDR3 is TGTGCCAGCAGAAGACCTACAGGGGACACTGAAGCTTTCTTT.

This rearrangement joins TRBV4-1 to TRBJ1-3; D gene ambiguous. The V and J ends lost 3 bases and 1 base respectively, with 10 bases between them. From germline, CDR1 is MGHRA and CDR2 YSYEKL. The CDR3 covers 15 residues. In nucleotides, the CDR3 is TGCGCCAGCAGCCAGCTTTCCGGATCTGGAAACACCATATATTTT. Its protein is CASSQLSGSGNTIYF.

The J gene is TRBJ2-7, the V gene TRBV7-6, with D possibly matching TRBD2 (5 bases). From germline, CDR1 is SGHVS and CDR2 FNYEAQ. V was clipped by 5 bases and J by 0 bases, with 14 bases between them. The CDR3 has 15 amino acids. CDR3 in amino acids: CASSLTGESSYEQYF. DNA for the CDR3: TGTGCCAGCAGCCTAACCGGGGAGAGCTCCTACGAGCAGTACTTC.

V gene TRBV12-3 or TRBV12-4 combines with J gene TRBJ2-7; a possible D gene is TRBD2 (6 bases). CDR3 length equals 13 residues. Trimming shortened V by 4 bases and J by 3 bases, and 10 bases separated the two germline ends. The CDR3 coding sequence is TGTGCCAGCAGTTCGGGGGACTTCTACGAGCAGTACTTC. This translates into CASSSGDFYEQYF.

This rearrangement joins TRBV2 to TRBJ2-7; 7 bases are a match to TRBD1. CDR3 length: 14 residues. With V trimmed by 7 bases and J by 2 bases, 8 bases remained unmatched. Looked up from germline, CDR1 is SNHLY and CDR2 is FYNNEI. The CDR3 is CASNEDRLTYEQYF. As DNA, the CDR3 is TGTGCCAGCAACGAGGACAGGCTTACCTACGAGCAGTACTTC. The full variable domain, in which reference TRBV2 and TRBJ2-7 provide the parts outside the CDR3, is EPEVTQTPSHQVTQMGQEVILRCVPISNHLYFYWYRQILGQKVEFLVSFYNNEISEKSEIFDDQFSVERPDGSNFTLKIRSTKLEDSAMYFCASNEDRLTYEQYFGPGTRLTVT.

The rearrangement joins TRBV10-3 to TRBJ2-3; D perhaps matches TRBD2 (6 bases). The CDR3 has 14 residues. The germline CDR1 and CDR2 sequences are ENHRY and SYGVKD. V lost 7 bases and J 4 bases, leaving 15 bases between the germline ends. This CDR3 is CAITRGTPSDTQYF. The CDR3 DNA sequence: TGTGCCATCACCCGGGGGACCCCCTCAGATACGCAGTATTTT.

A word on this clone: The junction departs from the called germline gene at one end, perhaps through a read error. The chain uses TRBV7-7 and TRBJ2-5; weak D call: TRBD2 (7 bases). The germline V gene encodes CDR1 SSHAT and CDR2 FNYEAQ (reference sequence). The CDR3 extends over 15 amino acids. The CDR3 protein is CASSIAGGTKETQYF. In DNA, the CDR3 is TGTGCTAGCAGCATAGCGGGCGGGACAAAAGAGACCCAGTACTTC.

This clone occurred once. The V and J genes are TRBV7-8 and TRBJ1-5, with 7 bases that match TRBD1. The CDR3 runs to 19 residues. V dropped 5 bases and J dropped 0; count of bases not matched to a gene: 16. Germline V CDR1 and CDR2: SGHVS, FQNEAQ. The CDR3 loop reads CASSNPEGQWINSNQPQHF. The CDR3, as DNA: TGTGCCAGCAGCAACCCGGAGGGACAGTGGATTAATAGCAATCAGCCCCAGCATTTT.

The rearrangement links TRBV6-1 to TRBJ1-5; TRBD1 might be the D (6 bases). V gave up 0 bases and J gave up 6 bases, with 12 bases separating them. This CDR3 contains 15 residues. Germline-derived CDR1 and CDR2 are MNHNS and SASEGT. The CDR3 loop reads CASSEAGGGGQPQHF. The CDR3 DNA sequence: TGTGCCAGCAGTGAAGCAGGGGGGGGAGGTCAGCCCCAGCATTTT.

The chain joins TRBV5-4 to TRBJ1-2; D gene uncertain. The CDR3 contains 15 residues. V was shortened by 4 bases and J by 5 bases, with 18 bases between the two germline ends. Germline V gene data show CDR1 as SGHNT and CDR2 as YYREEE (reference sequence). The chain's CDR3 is CASSPDGTSIYGYTF. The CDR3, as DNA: TGTGCCAGCAGCCCAGACGGAACATCAATATATGGCTACACCTTC. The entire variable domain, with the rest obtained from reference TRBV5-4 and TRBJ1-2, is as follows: ETGVTQSPTHLIKTRGQQVTLRCSSQSGHNTVSWYQQALGQGPQFIFQYYREEENGRGNFPPRFSGLQFPNYSSELNVNALELDDSALYLCASSPDGTSIYGYTFGSGTRLTVV.

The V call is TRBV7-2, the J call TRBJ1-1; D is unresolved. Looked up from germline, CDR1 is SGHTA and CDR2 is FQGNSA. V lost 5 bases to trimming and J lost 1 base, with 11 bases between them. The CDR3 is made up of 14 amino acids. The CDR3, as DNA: TGTGCCAGCAGCGGAGGACGGTGGAACACTGAAGCTTTCTTT. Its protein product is CASSGGRWNTEAFF.

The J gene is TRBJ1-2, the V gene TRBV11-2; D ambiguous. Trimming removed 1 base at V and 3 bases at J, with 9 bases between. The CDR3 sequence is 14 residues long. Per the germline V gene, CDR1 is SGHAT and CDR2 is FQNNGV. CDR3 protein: CASSLGWADYGYTF. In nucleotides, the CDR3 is TGTGCCAGCAGCTTAGGATGGGCTGACTATGGCTACACCTTC.